This T cell receptor (beta chain) was obtained from a study of T cell responses to AZD1222 COVID-19 vaccine. About the study: Samples with a second dose at about 4 or about 12 weeks were pooled together.

V lost 0 bases and J 2 bases, leaving 7 bases between the germline ends. The germline CDR1 and CDR2 sequences are SGHNT and YENEEA. This CDR3 is 14 amino acids long. This clone was observed once. No antigen is known for it. Method: immunoSEQ multiplex PCR; TCRdb's copy keeps in-frame clones and lacks some. The table records approximately 80,000 clones, just under 90% of them present only once. Study results and caveats: It should be noted that donors were predominantly white British and more often female, and clonal diversity was possibly underestimated.

The specimen was peripheral blood, collected on day 0 of AZD1222 vaccination. The chain recombines TRBV11-3 with TRBJ1-1; D is ambiguous. The TCR was taken from an adult in good health. CDR3 in DNA: TGTGCCAGCAGCTTAGATCGAGGTAACACTGAAGCTTTCTTT. Translated, it gives CASSLDRGNTEAFF.